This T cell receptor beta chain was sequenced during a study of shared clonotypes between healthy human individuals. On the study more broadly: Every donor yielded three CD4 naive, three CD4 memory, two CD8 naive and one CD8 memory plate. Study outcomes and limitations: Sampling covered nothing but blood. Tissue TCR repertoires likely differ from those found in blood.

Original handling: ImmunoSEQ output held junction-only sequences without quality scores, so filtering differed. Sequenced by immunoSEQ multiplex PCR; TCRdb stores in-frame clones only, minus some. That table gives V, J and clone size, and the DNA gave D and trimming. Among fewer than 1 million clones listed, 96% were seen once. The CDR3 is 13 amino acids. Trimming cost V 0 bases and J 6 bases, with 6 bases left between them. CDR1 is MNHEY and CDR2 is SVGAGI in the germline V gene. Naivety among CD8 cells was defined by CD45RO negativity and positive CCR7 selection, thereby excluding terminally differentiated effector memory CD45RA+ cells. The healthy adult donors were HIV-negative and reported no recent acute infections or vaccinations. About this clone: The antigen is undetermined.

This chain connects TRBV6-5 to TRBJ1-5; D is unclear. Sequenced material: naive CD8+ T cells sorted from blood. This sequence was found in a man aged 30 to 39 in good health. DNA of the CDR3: TGTGCCAGCAGTTACTCGCGGATTCAGCCCCAGCATTTT. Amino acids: CASSYSRIQPQHF.